This TCR beta chain comes out of a study of blood T cell repertoires in COVID-19. As for the study in general: Samples came from the United States, Italy and Spain, spanning acute and convalescent COVID-19.

The V end was cut by 7 bases, the J end by 8 bases, with 27 bases between. Germline CDR1 reads MNHEY; CDR2 reads SMNVEV (reference sequence). The CDR3 loop spans 18 amino acids. Profiled with immunoSEQ multiplex PCR; TCRdb holds only in-frame clones, not every one. The data show fewer than 85,000 clones, roughly 87% seen once. This clone was found once. The rearrangement uses TRBV27 and TRBJ1-6; no firm D call. The source material was peripheral blood. This clonotype was sampled from a woman aged 50 to 60 in a cohort sampled during active COVID-19. The CDR3 coding sequence is TGTGCCAGCACCTTCGGGGAATCGTGGATCAAGGAGCATTCACCCCTCCACTTT. Residues: CASTFGESWIKEHSPLHF.